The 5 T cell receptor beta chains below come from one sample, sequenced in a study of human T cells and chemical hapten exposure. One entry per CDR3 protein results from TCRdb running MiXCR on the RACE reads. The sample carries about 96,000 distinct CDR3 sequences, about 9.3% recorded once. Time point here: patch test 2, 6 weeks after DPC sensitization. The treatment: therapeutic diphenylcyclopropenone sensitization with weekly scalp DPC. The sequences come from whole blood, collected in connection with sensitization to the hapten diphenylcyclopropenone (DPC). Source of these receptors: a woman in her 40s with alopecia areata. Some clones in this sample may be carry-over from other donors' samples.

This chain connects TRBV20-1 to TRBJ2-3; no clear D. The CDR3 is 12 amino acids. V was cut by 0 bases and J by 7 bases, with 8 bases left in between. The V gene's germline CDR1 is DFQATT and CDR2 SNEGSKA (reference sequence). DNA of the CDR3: TGCAGTGCTAGAGAGGCCGGGTATACGCAGTATTTT. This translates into CSAREAGYTQYF.

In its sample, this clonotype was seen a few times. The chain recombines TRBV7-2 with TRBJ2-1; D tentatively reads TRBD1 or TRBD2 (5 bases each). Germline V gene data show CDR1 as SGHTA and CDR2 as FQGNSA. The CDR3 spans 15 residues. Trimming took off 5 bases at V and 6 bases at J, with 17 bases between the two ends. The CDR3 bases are TGTGCCAGCAGCCCAATTCCCGGGACGGGCAATGAGCAGTTCTTC. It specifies CASSPIPGTGNEQFF.

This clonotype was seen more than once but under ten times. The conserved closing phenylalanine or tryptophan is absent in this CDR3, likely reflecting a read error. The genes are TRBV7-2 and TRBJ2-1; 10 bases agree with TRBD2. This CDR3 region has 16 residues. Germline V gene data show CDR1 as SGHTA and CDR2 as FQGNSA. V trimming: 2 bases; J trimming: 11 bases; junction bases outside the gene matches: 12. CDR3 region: CASSLTVGLAGDKQFS. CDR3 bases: TGTGCCAGCAGCTTAACGGTTGGGCTAGCGGGAGATAAGCAGTTCTCC.

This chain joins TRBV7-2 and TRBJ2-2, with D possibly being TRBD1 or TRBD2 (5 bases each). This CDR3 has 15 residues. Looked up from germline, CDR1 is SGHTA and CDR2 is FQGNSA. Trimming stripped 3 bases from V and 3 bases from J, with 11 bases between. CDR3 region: CASSFVEGYTGELFF. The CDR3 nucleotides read TGTGCCAGCAGCTTTGTCGAGGGGTACACCGGGGAGCTGTTTTTT. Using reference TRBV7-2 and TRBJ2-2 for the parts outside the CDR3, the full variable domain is GAGVSQSPSNKVTEKGKDVELRCDPISGHTALYWYRQSLGQGLEFLIYFQGNSAPDKSGLPSDRFSAERTGGSVSTLTIQRTQQEDSAVYLCASSFVEGYTGELFFGEGSRLTVL.

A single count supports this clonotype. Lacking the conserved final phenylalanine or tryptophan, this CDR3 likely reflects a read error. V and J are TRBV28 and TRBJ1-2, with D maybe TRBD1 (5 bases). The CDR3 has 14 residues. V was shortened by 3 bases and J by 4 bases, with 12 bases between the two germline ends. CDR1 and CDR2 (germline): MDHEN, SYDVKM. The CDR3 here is CASSLEGPGYGYTS. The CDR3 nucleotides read TGTGCCAGCAGTTTGGAGGGGCCGGGCTATGGCTACACCTCC.